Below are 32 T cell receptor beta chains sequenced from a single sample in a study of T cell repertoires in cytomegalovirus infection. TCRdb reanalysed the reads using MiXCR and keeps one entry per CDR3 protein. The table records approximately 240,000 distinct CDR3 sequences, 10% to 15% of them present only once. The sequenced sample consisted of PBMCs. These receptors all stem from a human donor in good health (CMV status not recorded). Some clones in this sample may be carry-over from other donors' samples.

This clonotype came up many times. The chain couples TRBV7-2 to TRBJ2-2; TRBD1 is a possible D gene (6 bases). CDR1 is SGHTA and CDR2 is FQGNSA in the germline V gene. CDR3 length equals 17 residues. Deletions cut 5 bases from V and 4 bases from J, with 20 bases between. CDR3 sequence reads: CASSLKQGQPATGELFF. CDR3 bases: TGTGCCAGCAGCCTAAAGCAGGGACAACCGGCCACCGGGGAGCTGTTTTTT.

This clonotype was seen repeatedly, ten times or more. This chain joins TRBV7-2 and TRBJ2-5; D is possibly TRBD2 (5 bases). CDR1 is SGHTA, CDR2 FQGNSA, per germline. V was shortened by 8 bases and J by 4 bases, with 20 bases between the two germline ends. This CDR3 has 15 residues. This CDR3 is CASSPRRSGGETQYF. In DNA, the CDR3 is TGTGCCAGCTCACCACGGCGGAGTGGAGGAGAGACCCAGTACTTC.

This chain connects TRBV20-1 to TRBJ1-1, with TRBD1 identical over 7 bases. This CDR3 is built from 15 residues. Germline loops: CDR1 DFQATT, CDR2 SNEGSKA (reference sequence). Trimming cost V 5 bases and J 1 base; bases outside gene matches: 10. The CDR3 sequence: CSAYRRAGGNTEAFF. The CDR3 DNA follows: TGCAGTGCTTATAGAAGGGCAGGGGGGAACACTGAAGCTTTCTTT.

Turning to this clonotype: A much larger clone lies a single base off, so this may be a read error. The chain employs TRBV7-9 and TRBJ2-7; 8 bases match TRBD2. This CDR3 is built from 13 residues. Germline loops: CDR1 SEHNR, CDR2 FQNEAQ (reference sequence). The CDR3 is CASSVGGGYEQSF. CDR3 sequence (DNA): TGTGCCAGCAGCGTCGGGGGGGGGTACGAGCAGTCCTTC.

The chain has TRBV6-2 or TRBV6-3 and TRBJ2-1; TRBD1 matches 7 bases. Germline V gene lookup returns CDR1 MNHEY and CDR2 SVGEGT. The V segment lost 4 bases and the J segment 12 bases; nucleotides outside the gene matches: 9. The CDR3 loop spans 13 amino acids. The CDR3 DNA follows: TGTGCCAGCAGTTTCGCCGAACAGGGGCGGCAGTTCTTC. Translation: CASSFAEQGRQFF.

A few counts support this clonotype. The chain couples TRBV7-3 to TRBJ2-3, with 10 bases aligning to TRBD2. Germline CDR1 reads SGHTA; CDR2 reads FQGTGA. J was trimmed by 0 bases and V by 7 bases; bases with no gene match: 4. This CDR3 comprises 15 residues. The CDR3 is CASTQLAGSTDTQYF. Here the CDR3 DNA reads TGTGCCAGCACTCAACTAGCGGGGAGCACAGATACGCAGTATTTT.

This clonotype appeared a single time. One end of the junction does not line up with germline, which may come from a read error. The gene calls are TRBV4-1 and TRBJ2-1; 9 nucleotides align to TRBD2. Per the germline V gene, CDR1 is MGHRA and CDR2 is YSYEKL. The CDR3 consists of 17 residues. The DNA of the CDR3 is TGTGCCAGCAGCCAAGCGGGACTAGCTTCATCCTACAATGAGCAGTTCTTC. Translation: CASSQAGLASSYNEQFF.

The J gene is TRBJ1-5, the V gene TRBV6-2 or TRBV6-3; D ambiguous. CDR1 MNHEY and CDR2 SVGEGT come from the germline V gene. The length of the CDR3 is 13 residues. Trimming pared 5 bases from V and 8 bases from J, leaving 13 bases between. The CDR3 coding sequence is TGTGCCAGCAGTCCGAGACTTCGAGAGCCCCAGCATTTT. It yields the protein CASSPRLREPQHF.

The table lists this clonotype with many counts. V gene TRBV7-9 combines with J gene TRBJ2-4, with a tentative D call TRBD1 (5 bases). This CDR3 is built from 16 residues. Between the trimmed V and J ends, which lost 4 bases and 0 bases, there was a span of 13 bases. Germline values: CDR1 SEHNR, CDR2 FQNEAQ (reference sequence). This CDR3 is CASSSAGQGAKNIQYF. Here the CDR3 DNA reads TGTGCCAGCAGCTCCGCAGGGCAGGGAGCCAAAAACATTCAGTACTTC.

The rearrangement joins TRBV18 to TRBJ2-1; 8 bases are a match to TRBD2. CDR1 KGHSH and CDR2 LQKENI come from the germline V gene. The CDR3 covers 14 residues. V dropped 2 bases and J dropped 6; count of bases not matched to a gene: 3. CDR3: CASSPGLAGNEQFF. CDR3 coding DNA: TGTGCCAGCTCACCAGGGCTAGCGGGCAATGAGCAGTTCTTC.

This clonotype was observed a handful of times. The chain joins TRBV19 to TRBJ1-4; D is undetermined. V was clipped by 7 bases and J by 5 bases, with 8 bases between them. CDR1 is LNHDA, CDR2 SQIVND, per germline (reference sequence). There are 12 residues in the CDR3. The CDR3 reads CASKRTNEKLFF. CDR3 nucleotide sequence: TGTGCCAGTAAAAGGACGAATGAAAAACTGTTTTTT. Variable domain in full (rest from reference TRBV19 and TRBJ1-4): DGGITQSPKYLFRKEGQNVTLSCEQNLNHDAMYWYRQDPGQGLRLIYYSQIVNDFQKGDIAEGYSVSREKKESFPLTVTSAQKNPTAFYLCASKRTNEKLFFGSGTQLSVL.

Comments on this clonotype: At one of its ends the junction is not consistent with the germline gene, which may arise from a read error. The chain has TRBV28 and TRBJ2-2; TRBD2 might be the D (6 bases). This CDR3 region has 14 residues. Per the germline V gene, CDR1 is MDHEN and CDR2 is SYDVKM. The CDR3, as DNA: TGTACCAGCAGTTGGGGCGGGAAGACCGGGGAGCTGTTTTTT. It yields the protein CTSSWGGKTGELFF.

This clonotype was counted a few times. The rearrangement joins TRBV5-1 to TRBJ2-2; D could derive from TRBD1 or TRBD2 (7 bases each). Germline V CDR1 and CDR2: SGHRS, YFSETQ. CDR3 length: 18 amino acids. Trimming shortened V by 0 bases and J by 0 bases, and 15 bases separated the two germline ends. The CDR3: CASSLEGGGPSNTGELFF. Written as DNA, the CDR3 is TGCGCCAGCAGCTTGGAGGGAGGGGGCCCTTCGAACACCGGGGAGCTGTTTTTT. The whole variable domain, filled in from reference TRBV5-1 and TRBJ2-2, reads KAGVTQTPRYLIKTRGQQVTLSCSPISGHRSVSWYQQTPGQGLQFLFEYFSETQRNKGNFPGRFSGRQFSNSRSEMNVSTLELGDSALYLCASSLEGGGPSNTGELFFGEGSRLTVL.

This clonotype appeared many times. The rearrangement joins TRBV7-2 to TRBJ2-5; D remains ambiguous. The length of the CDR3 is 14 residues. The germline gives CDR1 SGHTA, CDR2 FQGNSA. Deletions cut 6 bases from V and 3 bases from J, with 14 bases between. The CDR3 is CASSRSIIKETQYF. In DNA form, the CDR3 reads TGTGCCAGCAGTCGTAGTATAATCAAAGAGACCCAGTACTTC.

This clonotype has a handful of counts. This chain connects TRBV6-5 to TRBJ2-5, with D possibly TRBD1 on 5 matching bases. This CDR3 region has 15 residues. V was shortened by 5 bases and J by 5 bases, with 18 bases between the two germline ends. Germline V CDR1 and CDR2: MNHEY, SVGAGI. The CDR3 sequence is CASSRGHQGVETQYF. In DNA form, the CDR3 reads TGTGCCAGCAGTCGCGGACACCAAGGGGTCGAGACCCAGTACTTC.

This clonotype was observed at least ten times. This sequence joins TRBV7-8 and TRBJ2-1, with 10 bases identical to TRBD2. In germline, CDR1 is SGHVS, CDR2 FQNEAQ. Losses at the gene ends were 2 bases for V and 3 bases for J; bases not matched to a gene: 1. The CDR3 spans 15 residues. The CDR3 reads CASSLTSGIYNEQFF. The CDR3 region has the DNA TGTGCCAGCAGCTTAACTAGCGGGATCTACAATGAGCAGTTCTTC.

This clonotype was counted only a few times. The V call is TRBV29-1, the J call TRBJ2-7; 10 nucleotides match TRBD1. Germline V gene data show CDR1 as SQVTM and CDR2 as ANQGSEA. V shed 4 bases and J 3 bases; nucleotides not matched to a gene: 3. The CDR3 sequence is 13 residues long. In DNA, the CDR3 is TGCAGCGTTGGTGGGACAGGGGACTACGAGCAGTACTTC. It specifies CSVGGTGDYEQYF.

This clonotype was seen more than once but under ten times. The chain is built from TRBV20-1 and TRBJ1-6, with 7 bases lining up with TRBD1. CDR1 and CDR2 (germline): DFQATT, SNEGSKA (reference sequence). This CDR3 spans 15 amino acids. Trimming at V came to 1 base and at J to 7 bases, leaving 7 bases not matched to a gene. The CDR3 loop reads CSARASTGVNSPLHF. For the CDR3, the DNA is TGCAGTGCTAGAGCCTCAACAGGGGTGAATTCACCCCTCCACTTT.

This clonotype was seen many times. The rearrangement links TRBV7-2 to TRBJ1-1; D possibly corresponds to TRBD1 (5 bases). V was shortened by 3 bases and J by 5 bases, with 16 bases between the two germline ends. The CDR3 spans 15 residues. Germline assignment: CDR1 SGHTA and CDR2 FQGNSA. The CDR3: CASSFGAQGRTEAFF. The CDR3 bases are TGTGCCAGCAGCTTTGGAGCGCAGGGAAGGACTGAAGCTTTCTTT.

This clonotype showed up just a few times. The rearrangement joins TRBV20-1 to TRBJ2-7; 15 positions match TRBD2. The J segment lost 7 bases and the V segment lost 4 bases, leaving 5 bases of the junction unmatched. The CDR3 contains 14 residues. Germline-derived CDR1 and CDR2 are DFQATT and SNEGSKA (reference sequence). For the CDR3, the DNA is TGCAGTGCTACCGGACTAGCGGGAGGGGGGGAGCAGTACTTC. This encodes CSATGLAGGGEQYF.

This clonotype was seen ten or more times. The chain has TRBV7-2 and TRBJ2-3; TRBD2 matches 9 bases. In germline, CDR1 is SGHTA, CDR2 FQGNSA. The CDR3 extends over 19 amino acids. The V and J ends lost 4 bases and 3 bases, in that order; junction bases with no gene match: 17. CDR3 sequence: CASSSRQTSGAGRTDTQYF. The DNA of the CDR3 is TGTGCCAGCAGCTCCCGCCAGACTAGCGGAGCCGGCCGTACAGATACGCAGTATTTT.

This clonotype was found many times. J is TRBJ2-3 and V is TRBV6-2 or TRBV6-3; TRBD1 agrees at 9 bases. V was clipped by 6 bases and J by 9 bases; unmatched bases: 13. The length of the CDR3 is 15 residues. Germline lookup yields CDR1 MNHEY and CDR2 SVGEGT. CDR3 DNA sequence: TGTGCCAGCAGGCGATCCGGGACAGGGTTCGGGACGCAGTATTTT. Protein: CASRRSGTGFGTQYF.

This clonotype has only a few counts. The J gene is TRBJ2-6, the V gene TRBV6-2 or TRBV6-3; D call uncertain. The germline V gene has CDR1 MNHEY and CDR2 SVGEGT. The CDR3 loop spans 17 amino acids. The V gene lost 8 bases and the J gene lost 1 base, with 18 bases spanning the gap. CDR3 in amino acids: CASGVGRINSGANVLTF. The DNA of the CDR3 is TGTGCCAGCGGAGTCGGACGGATAAATTCTGGGGCCAACGTCCTGACTTTC.

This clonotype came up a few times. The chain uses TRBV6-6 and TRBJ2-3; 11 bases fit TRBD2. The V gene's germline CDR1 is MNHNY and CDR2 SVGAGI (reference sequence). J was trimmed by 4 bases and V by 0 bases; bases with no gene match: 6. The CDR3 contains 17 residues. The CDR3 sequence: CASSYSSGGAQSDTQYF. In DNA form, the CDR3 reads TGTGCCAGCAGTTACTCTAGCGGGGGGGCCCAATCAGATACGCAGTATTTT.

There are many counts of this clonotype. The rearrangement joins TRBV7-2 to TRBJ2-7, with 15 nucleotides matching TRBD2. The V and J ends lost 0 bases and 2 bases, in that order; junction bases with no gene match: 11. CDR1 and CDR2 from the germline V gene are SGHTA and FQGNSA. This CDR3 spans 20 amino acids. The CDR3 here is CASSLAWTSGGAGGPYEQYF. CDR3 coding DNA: TGTGCCAGCAGCTTAGCCTGGACTAGCGGGGGGGCGGGGGGACCCTACGAGCAGTACTTC.

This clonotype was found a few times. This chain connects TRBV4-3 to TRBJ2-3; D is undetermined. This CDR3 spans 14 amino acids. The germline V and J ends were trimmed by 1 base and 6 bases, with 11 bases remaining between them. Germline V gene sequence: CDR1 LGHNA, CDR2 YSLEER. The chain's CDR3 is CASSQAQTDDTQYF. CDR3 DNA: TGCGCCAGCAGCCAAGCCCAGACGGACGATACGCAGTATTTT.

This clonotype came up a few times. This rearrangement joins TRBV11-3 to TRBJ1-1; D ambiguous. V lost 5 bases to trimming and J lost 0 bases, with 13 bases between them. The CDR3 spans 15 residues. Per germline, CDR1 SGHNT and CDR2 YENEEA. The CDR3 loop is CASSPREGLNTEAFF. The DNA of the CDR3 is TGTGCCAGCAGCCCCCGGGAAGGGTTGAACACTGAAGCTTTCTTT.

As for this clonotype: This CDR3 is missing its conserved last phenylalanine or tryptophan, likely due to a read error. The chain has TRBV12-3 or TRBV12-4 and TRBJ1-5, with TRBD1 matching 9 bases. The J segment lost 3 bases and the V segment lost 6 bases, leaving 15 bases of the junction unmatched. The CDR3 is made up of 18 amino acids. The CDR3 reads CASRGGTGWGNVNQPQHS. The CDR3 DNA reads TGTGCCAGCAGAGGAGGGACAGGGTGGGGAAACGTCAATCAGCCCCAGCATTCT.

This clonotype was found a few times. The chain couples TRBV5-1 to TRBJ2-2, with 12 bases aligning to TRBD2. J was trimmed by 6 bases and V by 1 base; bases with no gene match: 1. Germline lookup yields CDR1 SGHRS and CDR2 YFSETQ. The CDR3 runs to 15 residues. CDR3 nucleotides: TGCGCCAGCAGCTTGCCTAGCGGGGGGGCCGGGGAGCTGTTTTTT. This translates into CASSLPSGGAGELFF.

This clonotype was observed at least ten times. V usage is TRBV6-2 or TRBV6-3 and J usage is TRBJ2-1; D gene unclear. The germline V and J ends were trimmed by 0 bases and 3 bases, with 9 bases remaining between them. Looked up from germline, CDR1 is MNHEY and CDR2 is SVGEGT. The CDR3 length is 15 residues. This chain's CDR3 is CASSYSPPSYNEQFF. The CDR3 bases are TGTGCCAGCAGTTACTCCCCTCCTAGCTACAATGAGCAGTTCTTC.

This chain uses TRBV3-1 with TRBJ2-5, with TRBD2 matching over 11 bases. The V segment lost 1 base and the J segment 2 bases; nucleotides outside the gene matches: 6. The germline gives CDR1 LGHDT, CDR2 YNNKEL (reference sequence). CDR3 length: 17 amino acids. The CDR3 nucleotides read TGTGCCAGCAGCCAAGGAGGAGTAGCGGGGGGGCAAGAGACCCAGTACTTC. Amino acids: CASSQGGVAGGQETQYF.

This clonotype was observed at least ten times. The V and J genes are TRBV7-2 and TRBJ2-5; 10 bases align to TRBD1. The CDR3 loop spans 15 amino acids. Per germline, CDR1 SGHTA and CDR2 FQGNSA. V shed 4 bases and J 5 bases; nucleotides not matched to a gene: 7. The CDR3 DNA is TGTGCCAGCAGCTCCCGGGACAGGGGAGGGGAGACCCAGTACTTC. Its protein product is CASSSRDRGGETQYF.